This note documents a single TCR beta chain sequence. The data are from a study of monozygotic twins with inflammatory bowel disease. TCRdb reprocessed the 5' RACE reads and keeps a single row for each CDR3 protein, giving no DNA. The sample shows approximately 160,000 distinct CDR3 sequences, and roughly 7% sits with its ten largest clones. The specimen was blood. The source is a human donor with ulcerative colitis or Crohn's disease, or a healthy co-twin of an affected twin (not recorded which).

The CDR3: CASSLVGFVGELFF. The genes are TRBV28 and TRBJ2-2. From germline, CDR1 is MDHEN and CDR2 SYDVKM. CDR3 length: 14 amino acids.